One and the same sample provided the 2 T cell receptor beta chains below, sequenced in a study of shared clonotypes between healthy human individuals. Libraries were prepared by immunoSEQ multiplex PCR; TCRdb keeps only in-frame clonotypes and omits some of them. The sample shows roughly 640,000 clones, almost 97% of them seen only once. The sequenced material came from naive CD4+ T cells sorted from blood. Subset meaning: CD45RA+ positively selected. These receptors all stem from a woman between 25 and 40 years old in good health.

The rearrangement links TRBV11-2 to TRBJ2-7; 9 bases are shared with TRBD1. Trimming cost V 0 bases and J 4 bases; bases outside gene matches: 10. The germline gives CDR1 SGHAT, CDR2 FQNNGV. There are 17 residues in the CDR3. CDR3 amino acids: CASSLDGPGQGKYEQYF. The CDR3 DNA reads as TGTGCCAGCAGCTTAGACGGACCGGGACAGGGCAAGTACGAGCAGTACTTC.

The chain carries TRBV13 and TRBJ2-1; the D gene is possibly TRBD1 (6 bases). V dropped 5 bases and J dropped 8 bases, with 16 bases sitting between them. Germline assignment: CDR1 PRHDT and CDR2 FYEKMQ (reference sequence). The CDR3 extends over 14 amino acids. The CDR3 DNA sequence: TGTGCCAGCAGCGGAAGAGGCAGGGGCCATGAGCAGTTCTTC. This sequence encodes CASSGRGRGHEQFF. The full variable domain, rest sourced from reference TRBV13 and TRBJ2-1, is AAGVIQSPRHLIKEKRETATLKCYPIPRHDTVYWYQQGPGQDPQFLISFYEKMQSDKGSIPDRFSAQQFSDYHSELNMSSLELGDSALYFCASSGRGRGHEQFFGPGTRLTVL.